This entry lists 25 T cell receptor beta chains sequenced from one sample in a study of patients and donors after allogeneic stem cell transplantation. TCRdb re-analysed the RT-PCR reads in MiXCR, keeping a single row per CDR3 protein. This sample has 400,000 to 450,000 distinct CDR3 sequences, with 16% found just once. The sequenced sample was blood, either unsorted or a sorted T cell fraction (not recorded which). These receptors came from a human donor who was either an allogeneic HSCT recipient or a stem cell or donor lymphocyte infusion donor (not recorded which). It is not recorded whose cells these are; they may come from a transplant donor.

The chain carries TRBV7-9 and TRBJ2-3, with D perhaps matching TRBD1 (10 bases). Germline CDR1 and CDR2: SEHNR and FQNEAQ (reference sequence). The CDR3 covers 15 residues. V was cut by 5 bases and J by 4 bases, with 16 bases left in between. In DNA form, the CDR3 reads TGTGCCAGCAGCCCTAGCGGGACAGGGGCAGATACGCAGTATTTT. It specifies CASSPSGTGADTQYF.

The CDR3 protein is CASSPGTGNYQPQHF. For the CDR3, the DNA is TGTGCCAGCAGTCCCGGGACAGGTAATTATCAGCCCCAGCATTTT. The V and J genes are TRBV6-2 or TRBV6-3 and TRBJ1-5; 8 nucleotides align to TRBD1. CDR1 MNHEY and CDR2 SVGEGT come from the germline V gene. V trimming: 5 bases; J trimming: 5 bases; junction bases outside the gene matches: 8. The CDR3 runs 15 residues.

This clonotype has just a few counts. J is TRBJ1-4 and V is TRBV27; TRBD1 might be the D (5 bases). The CDR3 totals 13 residues. The germline V and J ends were trimmed by 10 bases and 5 bases, with 14 bases remaining between them. From germline, CDR1 is MNHEY and CDR2 SMNVEV (reference sequence). CDR3 protein: CATKIGGNEKLFF. The CDR3, as DNA: TGTGCCACAAAGATTGGGGGGAATGAAAAACTGTTTTTT.

This chain uses TRBV19 with TRBJ2-1; tentative D call: TRBD1 (6 bases). The CDR3 has 14 amino acids. V lost 3 bases to trimming and J lost 4 bases, with 10 bases between them. Per germline, CDR1 LNHDA and CDR2 SQIVND (reference sequence). The CDR3 bases are TGTGCCAGTAGTATTGGCAGGGGTTACAATGAGCAGTTCTTC. Translated, it gives CASSIGRGYNEQFF. Full variable domain (rest looked up from reference TRBV19 and TRBJ2-1): DGGITQSPKYLFRKEGQNVTLSCEQNLNHDAMYWYRQDPGQGLRLIYYSQIVNDFQKGDIAEGYSVSREKKESFPLTVTSAQKNPTAFYLCASSIGRGYNEQFFGPGTRLTVL.

This sequence joins TRBV9 and TRBJ2-7, with 9 positions matching TRBD2. Trimming at V came to 4 bases and at J to 7 bases, leaving 12 bases not matched to a gene. This CDR3 has 15 amino acids. From germline, CDR1 is SGDLS and CDR2 YYNGEE. The CDR3 DNA reads as TGTGCCAGCAGCCTAAGTAGCGGGAGAGGAGATGAGCAGTACTTC. Translated, it gives CASSLSSGRGDEQYF. Variable domain in full (rest from reference TRBV9 and TRBJ2-7): DSGVTQTPKHLITATGQRVTLRCSPRSGDLSVYWYQQSLDQGLQFLIQYYNGEERAKGNILERFSAQQFPDLHSELNLSSLELGDSALYFCASSLSSGRGDEQYFGPGTRLTVT.

This clonotype has only one observation. J is TRBJ2-1 and V is TRBV5-6; 14 bases map to TRBD2. This CDR3 contains 17 residues. Unmatched junction bases numbered 10, after V lost 4 bases and J lost 7 bases. Germline loops: CDR1 SGHDT, CDR2 YYEEEE. The CDR3 spells CASSEGLAGAFANEQFF. The CDR3, as DNA: TGTGCCAGCAGCGAGGGACTAGCGGGAGCTTTCGCGAATGAGCAGTTCTTC.

This clonotype was seen more than once but under ten times. The chain carries TRBV4-1 and TRBJ2-5; D is unresolved. V lost 4 bases and J lost 3, with 12 bases in between. The CDR3 loop spans 14 amino acids. The V gene's germline CDR1 is MGHRA and CDR2 YSYEKL. CDR3 DNA sequence: TGCGCCAGCAGCCTCCAAGGGTTCAAAGAGACCCAGTACTTC. Its translation: CASSLQGFKETQYF.

The chain has TRBV5-5 and TRBJ2-3, with D perhaps TRBD1 (6 bases). Germline assignment: CDR1 SGHKS and CDR2 YYEKEE (reference sequence). V lost 7 bases and J lost 4, with 19 bases in between. The CDR3 is made up of 15 amino acids. The CDR3 sequence is CASLAGTNDPDTQYF. CDR3 sequence (DNA): TGTGCCAGCCTGGCCGGGACAAACGACCCAGATACGCAGTATTTT.

The rearrangement joins TRBV6-5 to TRBJ1-1; D may be TRBD1 (5 bases). The CDR3 is 12 amino acids. Trimming removed 6 bases from V and 6 bases from J, with 11 bases in between. Germline CDR1 reads MNHEY; CDR2 reads SVGAGI. CDR3 coding DNA: TGTGCCAGCAGATCCAAGGGGCCTGAAGCTTTCTTT. Translation: CASRSKGPEAFF.

This clonotype showed up just a few times. The chain joins TRBV7-9 to TRBJ1-6; 10 positions match TRBD1. Trimming removed 5 bases from V and 9 bases from J; junction bases left unmatched: 7. CDR1 is SEHNR, CDR2 FQNEAQ, per germline (reference sequence). The CDR3 totals 15 residues. In nucleotides, the CDR3 is TGTGCCAGCAGCGCCACGGGACAGGGGAGTTCACCCCTCCACTTT. This codes for CASSATGQGSSPLHF.

The rearrangement joins TRBV15 to TRBJ1-6; 7 bases fit TRBD1. The CDR3 is 14 amino acids. The V segment lost 2 bases and the J segment 10 bases; nucleotides outside the gene matches: 5. The germline V gene encodes CDR1 LNHNV and CDR2 YYDKDF (reference sequence). The CDR3 DNA sequence: TGTGCCACCAGCAGACGACAGGGAGGCTCACCCCTCCACTTT. Translated: CATSRRQGGSPLHF.

In this sample, this clonotype turned up a few times. The V call is TRBV7-6, the J call TRBJ1-6; D might be TRBD1 (6 bases). Trimming removed 5 bases from V and 13 bases from J, with 12 bases in between. CDR3 length: 12 amino acids. Germline V CDR1 and CDR2: SGHVS, FNYEAQ. CDR3 sequence reads: CASSHPGQPLHF. CDR3 nucleotides: TGTGCCAGCAGCCACCCCGGACAGCCCCTCCACTTT.

The rearrangement uses TRBV4-1 and TRBJ1-5; D is unresolved. There are 17 residues in the CDR3. The germline gives CDR1 MGHRA, CDR2 YSYEKL. The V gene lost 1 base and the J gene lost 0 bases, with 13 bases spanning the gap. DNA of the CDR3: TGCGCCAGCAGCCAAGGTTTGGGGTCTTATAGCAATCAGCCCCAGCATTTT. It encodes CASSQGLGSYSNQPQHF.

Only a few counts were recorded for this clonotype. The gene calls are TRBV6-1 and TRBJ1-6, with D possibly matching TRBD1 (5 bases). V was trimmed by 2 bases and J by 7 bases, leaving 12 bases between them. CDR3 size: 15 residues. Germline-derived CDR1 and CDR2 are MNHNS and SASEGT. DNA for the CDR3: TGTGCCAGCAGTGAAACAGGAGCAGGGAATTCACCCCTCCACTTT. Translation gives CASSETGAGNSPLHF.

In DNA form, the CDR3 reads TGCGCCAGCAGCTTGCCCGGGGATGGGGACACTGAAGCTTTCTTT. Its protein is CASSLPGDGDTEAFF. This rearrangement joins TRBV5-1 to TRBJ1-1; the D is unclear. V dropped 1 base and J dropped 3 bases, with 13 bases sitting between them. This CDR3 contains 15 residues. The germline CDR1 and CDR2 sequences are SGHRS and YFSETQ.

This clonotype was detected only a few times. The genes are TRBV7-2 and TRBJ2-3; D is uncertain. The V gene's germline CDR1 is SGHTA and CDR2 FQGNSA. V lost 0 bases and J 2 bases, leaving 9 bases between the germline ends. This CDR3 has 15 amino acids. Here the CDR3 reads CASSLAPRNTDTQYF. CDR3 in DNA: TGTGCCAGCAGCTTAGCACCGCGGAACACAGATACGCAGTATTTT.

The chain links TRBV20-1 to TRBJ2-3; tentative D call: TRBD1 (6 bases). The length of the CDR3 is 15 residues. Germline V gene lookup returns CDR1 DFQATT and CDR2 SNEGSKA (reference sequence). The V gene lost 0 bases and the J gene lost 1 base, with 11 bases spanning the gap. The CDR3 loop is CSARDGRGGTDTQYF. Here the CDR3 DNA reads TGCAGTGCTAGAGATGGCAGGGGAGGCACAGATACGCAGTATTTT.

This clonotype was counted at least ten times. This chain connects TRBV4-3 to TRBJ2-7, with 7 bases matching TRBD2. Germline lookup yields CDR1 LGHNA and CDR2 YSLEER. Trimming at V came to 0 bases and at J to 4 bases, leaving 6 bases not matched to a gene. This CDR3 comprises 15 residues. CDR3 nucleotide sequence: TGCGCCAGCAGCCAAGAGGCGGGGGACGATTACGAGCAGTACTTC. It yields the protein CASSQEAGDDYEQYF.

The gene calls are TRBV18 and TRBJ2-3; tentatively, D is TRBD1 (6 bases). Germline values: CDR1 KGHSH, CDR2 LQKENI. This CDR3 region has 15 residues. The V end lost 10 bases, the J end lost 1 base, and 18 bases lay between the germline ends. This CDR3 is CAIAKGDPGTDTQYF. The CDR3, as DNA: TGTGCCATCGCCAAGGGGGATCCTGGCACAGATACGCAGTATTTT.

V is TRBV9 and J is TRBJ2-1; TRBD2 might be the D (5 bases). Germline values: CDR1 SGDLS, CDR2 YYNGEE. Between the trimmed V and J ends, which lost 4 bases and 3 bases, there was a span of 14 bases. CDR3 length: 15 amino acids. The CDR3 nucleotides are TGTGCCAGCAGCCCCCAACCAGACTACTACAATGAGCAGTTCTTC. Its translation: CASSPQPDYYNEQFF. Filled out from reference TRBV9 and TRBJ2-1, the complete variable domain reads DSGVTQTPKHLITATGQRVTLRCSPRSGDLSVYWYQQSLDQGLQFLIQYYNGEERAKGNILERFSAQQFPDLHSELNLSSLELGDSALYFCASSPQPDYYNEQFFGPGTRLTVL.

Only one count was recorded for this clonotype. CDR3 amino acids: CASSVRLAGATDTQYF. CDR3 nucleotides: TGTGCCAGCAGCGTAAGACTAGCGGGGGCCACAGATACGCAGTATTTT. The J gene is TRBJ2-3, the V gene TRBV7-2; 12 nucleotides agree with TRBD2. With V trimmed by 5 bases and J by 2 bases, 5 bases remained unmatched. This CDR3 contains 16 residues. Germline CDR1 and CDR2: SGHTA and FQGNSA.

This clonotype was seen only a few times. The V and J genes are TRBV27 and TRBJ2-7, with 8 bases identical to TRBD1. Germline V CDR1 and CDR2: MNHEY, SMNVEV (reference sequence). The CDR3 contains 13 residues. Trimming cost V 3 bases and J 6 bases; bases outside gene matches: 4. In DNA, the CDR3 is TGTGCCAGCAGTTTTCCAGGGGGCGGCGAGCAGTACTTC. It is translated as CASSFPGGGEQYF.

CDR3 loop: CSARVIGPNSNQPQHF. The CDR3 region has the DNA TGCAGTGCTAGAGTAATCGGCCCGAATAGCAATCAGCCCCAGCATTTT. The chain combines TRBV20-1 with TRBJ1-5; D gene uncertain. Trimming shortened V by 1 base and J by 0 bases, and 13 bases separated the two germline ends. Per germline, CDR1 DFQATT and CDR2 SNEGSKA (reference sequence). The length of the CDR3 is 16 residues.

This clonotype showed up just a few times. The gene calls are TRBV12-3 or TRBV12-4 and TRBJ2-7; 9 nucleotides match TRBD2. The CDR3 is 14 residues long. The V gene end was trimmed by 10 bases and the J gene end by 7 bases; junction bases not matched to a gene: 14. The CDR3 region has the DNA TGTGCCACCATGATTAGCGGGGCGGGGGGGGAGCAGTACTTC. Translated: CATMISGAGGEQYF.

This clonotype was counted between two and nine times. This chain links TRBV12-3 or TRBV12-4 with TRBJ1-6, with 11 bases matching TRBD1. The CDR3 runs 15 residues. CDR3 bases: TGTGGGTTCAGTTTATGGGACAGGGGGAATTCACCCCTCCACTTT. It codes for CGFSLWDRGNSPLHF.